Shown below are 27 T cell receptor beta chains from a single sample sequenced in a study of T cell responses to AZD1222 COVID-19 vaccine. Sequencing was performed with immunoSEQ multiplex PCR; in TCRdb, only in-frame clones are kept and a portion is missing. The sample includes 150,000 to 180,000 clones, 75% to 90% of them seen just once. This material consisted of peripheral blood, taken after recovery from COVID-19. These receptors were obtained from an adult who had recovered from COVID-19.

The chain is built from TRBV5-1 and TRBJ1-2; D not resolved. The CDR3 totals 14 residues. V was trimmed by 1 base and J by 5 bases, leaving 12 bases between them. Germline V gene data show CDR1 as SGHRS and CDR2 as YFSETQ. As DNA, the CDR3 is TGCGCCAGCAGCTTGAACGGCGAAGGTTATGGCTACACCTTC. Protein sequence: CASSLNGEGYGYTF. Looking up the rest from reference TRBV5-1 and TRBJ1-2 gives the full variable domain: KAGVTQTPRYLIKTRGQQVTLSCSPISGHRSVSWYQQTPGQGLQFLFEYFSETQRNKGNFPGRFSGRQFSNSRSEMNVSTLELGDSALYLCASSLNGEGYGYTFGSGTRLTVV.

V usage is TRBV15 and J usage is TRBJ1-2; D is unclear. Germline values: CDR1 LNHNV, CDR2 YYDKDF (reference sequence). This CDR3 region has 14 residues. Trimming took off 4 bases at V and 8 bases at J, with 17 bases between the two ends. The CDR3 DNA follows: TGTGCCACCAGCATTCCGGGCCGCCCGAGGGGCTACACCTTC. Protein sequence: CATSIPGRPRGYTF. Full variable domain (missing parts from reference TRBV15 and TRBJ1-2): DAMVIQNPRYQVTQFGKPVTLSCSQTLNHNVMYWYQQKSSQAPKLLFHYYDKDFNNEADTPDNFQSRRPNTSFCFLDIRSPGLGDTAMYLCATSIPGRPRGYTFGSGTRLTVV.

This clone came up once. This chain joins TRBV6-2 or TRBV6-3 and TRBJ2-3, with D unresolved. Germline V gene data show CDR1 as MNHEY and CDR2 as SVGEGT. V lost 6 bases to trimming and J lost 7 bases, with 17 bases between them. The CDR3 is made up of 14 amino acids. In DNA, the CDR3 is TGTGCCAGCAGCCCGGTGGGAACGGTAAATACGCAGTATTTT. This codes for CASSPVGTVNTQYF.

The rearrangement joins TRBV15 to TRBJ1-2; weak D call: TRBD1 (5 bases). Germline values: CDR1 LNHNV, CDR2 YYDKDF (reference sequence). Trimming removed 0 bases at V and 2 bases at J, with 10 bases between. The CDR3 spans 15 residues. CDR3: CATSREPRANYGYTF. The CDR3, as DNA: TGTGCCACCAGCAGAGAACCCAGGGCCAACTATGGCTACACCTTC.

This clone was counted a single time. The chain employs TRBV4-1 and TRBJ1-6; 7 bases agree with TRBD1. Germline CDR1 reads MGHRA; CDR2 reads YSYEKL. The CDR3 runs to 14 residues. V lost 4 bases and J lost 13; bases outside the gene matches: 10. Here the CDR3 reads CASSPPGQSSPLHF. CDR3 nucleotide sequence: TGCGCCAGCAGCCCGCCGGGACAGTCATCCCCCCTCCACTTT.

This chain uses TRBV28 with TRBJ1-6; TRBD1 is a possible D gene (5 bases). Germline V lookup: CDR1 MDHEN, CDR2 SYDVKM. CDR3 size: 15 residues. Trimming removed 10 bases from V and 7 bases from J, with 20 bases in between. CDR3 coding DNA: TGTGCCACCGGGGGGAATGAAGGGAGGAATTCACCCCTCCACTTT. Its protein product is CATGGNEGRNSPLHF.

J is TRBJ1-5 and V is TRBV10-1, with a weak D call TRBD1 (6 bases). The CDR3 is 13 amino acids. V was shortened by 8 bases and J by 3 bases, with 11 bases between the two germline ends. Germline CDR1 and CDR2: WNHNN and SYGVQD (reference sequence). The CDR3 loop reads CASRTDNNQPQHF. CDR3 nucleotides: TGCGCCAGCCGGACAGACAACAATCAGCCCCAGCATTTT.

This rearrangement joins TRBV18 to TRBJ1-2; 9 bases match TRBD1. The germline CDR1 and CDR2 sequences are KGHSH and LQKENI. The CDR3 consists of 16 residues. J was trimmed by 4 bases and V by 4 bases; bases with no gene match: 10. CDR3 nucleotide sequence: TGTGCCAGCTCACAGGGACAGGGATCCTTTTCCTATGGCTACACCTTC. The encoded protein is CASSQGQGSFSYGYTF. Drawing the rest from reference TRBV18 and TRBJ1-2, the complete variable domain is NAGVMQNPRHLVRRRGQEARLRCSPMKGHSHVYWYRQLPEEGLKFMVYLQKENIIDESGMPKERFSAEFPKEGPSILRIQQVVRGDSAAYFCASSQGQGSFSYGYTFGSGTRLTVV.

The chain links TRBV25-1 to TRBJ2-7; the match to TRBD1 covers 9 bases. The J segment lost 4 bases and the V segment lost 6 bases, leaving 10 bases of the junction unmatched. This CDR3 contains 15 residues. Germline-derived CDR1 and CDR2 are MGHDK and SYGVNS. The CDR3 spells CASSPGGTGWYEQYF. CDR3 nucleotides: TGTGCCAGCAGCCCCGGAGGGACAGGGTGGTACGAGCAGTACTTC.

The chain's CDR3 is CAISPGPGGYTF. The CDR3 nucleotides read TGTGCCATCAGTCCGGGACCCGGTGGCTACACCTTC. This chain connects TRBV10-3 to TRBJ1-2, with a weak D call TRBD1 (5 bases). The CDR3 contains 12 residues. V was clipped by 5 bases and J by 7 bases, with 11 bases between them. CDR1 and CDR2 from the germline V gene are ENHRY and SYGVKD.

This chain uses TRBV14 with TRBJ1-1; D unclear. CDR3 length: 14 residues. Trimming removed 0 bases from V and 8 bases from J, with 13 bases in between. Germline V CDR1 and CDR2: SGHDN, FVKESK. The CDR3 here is CASSQDSLGREAFF. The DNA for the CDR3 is TGTGCCAGCAGCCAAGATAGTCTCGGCAGAGAAGCTTTCTTT.

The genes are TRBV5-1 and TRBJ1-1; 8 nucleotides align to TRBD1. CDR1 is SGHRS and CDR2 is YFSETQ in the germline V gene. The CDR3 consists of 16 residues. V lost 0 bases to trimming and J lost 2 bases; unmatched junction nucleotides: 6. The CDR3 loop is CASSLDTGTGNTEAFF. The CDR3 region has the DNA TGCGCCAGCAGCTTGGATACCGGGACAGGTAACACTGAAGCTTTCTTT.

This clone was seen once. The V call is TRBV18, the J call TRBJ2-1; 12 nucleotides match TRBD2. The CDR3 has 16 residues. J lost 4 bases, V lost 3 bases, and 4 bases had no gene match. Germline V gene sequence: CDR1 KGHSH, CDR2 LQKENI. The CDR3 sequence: CASSPYLAGGYNEQFF. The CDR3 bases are TGTGCCAGCTCACCCTACCTAGCGGGGGGGTACAATGAGCAGTTCTTC.

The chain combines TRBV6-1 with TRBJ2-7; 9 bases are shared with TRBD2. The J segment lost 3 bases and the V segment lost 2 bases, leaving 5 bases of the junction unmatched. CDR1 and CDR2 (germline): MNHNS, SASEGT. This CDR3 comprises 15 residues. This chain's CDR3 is CASSEFGSGGYEQYF. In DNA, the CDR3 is TGTGCCAGCAGTGAATTCGGTAGCGGGGGCTACGAGCAGTACTTC.

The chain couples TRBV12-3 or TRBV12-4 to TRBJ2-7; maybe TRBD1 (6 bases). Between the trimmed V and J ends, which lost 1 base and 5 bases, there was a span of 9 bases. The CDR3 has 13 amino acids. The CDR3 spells CASSLVGGNEQYF. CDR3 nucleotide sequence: TGTGCCAGCAGTTTAGTAGGGGGAAACGAGCAGTACTTC.

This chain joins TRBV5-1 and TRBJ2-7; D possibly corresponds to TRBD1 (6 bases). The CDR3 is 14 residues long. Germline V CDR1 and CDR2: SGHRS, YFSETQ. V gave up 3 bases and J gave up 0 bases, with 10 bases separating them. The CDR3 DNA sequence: TGCGCCAGCAGCTACAGGGCTAGCTCCTACGAGCAGTACTTC. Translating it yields CASSYRASSYEQYF.

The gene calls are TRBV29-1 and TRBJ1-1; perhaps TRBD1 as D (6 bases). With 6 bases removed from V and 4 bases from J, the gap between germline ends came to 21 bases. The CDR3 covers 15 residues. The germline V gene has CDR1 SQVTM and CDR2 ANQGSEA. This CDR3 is CSVSVNREMGTEAFF. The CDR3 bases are TGCAGCGTCTCCGTTAACAGGGAAATGGGCACTGAAGCTTTCTTT. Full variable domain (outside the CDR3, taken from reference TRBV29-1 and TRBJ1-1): SAVISQKPSRDICQRGTSLTIQCQVDSQVTMMFWYRQQPGQSLTLIATANQGSEATYESGFVIDKFPISRPNLTFSTLTVSNMSPEDSSIYLCSVSVNREMGTEAFFGQGTRLTVV.

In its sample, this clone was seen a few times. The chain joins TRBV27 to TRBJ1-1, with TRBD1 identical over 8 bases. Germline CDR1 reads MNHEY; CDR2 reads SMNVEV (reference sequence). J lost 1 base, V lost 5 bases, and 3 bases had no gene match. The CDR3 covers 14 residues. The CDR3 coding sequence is TGTGCCAGCAGTGACAGGGGCGCGAACACTGAAGCTTTCTTT. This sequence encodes CASSDRGANTEAFF.

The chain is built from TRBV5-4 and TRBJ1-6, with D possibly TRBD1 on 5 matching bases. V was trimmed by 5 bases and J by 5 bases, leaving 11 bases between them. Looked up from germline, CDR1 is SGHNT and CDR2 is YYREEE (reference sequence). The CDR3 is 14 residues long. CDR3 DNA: TGTGCCAGCAGGGGGGGATCAGATAATTCACCCCTCCACTTT. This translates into CASRGGSDNSPLHF.

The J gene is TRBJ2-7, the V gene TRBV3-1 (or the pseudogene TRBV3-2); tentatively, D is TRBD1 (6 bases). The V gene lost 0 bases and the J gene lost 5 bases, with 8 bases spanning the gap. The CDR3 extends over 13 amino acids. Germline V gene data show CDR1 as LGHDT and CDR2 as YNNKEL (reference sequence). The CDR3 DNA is TGTGCCAGCAGCCAAGATGGGGGCCACGAGCAGTACTTC. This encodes CASSQDGGHEQYF.

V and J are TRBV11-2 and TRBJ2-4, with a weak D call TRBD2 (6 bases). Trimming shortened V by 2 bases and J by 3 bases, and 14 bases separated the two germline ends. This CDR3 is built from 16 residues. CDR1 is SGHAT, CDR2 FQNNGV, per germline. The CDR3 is CASSLISGVDKNIQYF. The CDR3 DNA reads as TGTGCCAGCAGCTTAATATCGGGAGTGGACAAAAACATTCAGTACTTC. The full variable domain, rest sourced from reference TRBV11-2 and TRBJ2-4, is EAGVAQSPRYKIIEKRQSVAFWCNPISGHATLYWYQQILGQGPKLLIQFQNNGVVDDSQLPKDRFSAERLKGVDSTLKIQPAKLEDSAVYLCASSLISGVDKNIQYFGAGTRLSVL.

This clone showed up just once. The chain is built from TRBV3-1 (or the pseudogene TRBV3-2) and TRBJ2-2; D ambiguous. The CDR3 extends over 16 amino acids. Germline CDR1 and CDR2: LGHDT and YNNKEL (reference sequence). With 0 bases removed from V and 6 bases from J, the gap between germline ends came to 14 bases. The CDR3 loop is CASSQDRSSLAGELFF. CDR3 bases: TGTGCCAGCAGCCAAGATAGGTCGAGTCTCGCCGGGGAGCTGTTTTTT.

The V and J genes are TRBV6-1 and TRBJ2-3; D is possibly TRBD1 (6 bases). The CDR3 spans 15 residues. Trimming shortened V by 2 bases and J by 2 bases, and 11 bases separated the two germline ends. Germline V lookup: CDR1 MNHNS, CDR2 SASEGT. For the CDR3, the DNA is TGTGCCAGCAGTGAAATGGACAGACACACAGATACGCAGTATTTT. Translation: CASSEMDRHTDTQYF.

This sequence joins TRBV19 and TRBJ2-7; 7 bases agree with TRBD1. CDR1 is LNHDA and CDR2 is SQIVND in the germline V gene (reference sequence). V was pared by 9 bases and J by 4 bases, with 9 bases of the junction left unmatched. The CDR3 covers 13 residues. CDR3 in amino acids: CASSPGQSYEQYF. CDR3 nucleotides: TGTGCCAGCTCGCCGGGACAGAGTTACGAGCAGTACTTC.

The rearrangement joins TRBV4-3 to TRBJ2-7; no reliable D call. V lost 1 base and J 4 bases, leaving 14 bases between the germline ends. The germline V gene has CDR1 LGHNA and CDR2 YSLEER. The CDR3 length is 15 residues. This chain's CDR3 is CASSQGLNPVYEQYF. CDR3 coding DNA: TGCGCCAGCAGCCAAGGACTCAATCCCGTTTACGAGCAGTACTTC.

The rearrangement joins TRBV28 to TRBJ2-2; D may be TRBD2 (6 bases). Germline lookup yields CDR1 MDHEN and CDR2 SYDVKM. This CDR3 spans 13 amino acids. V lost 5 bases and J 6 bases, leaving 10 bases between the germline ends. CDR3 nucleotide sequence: TGTGCCAGCAGTGTACGGGGGTCCGGGGAGCTGTTTTTT. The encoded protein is CASSVRGSGELFF.

The DNA for the CDR3 is TGTGCCAGCAGCGATGCCCCTAAGACCTACGAGCAGTACTTC. Amino acid sequence: CASSDAPKTYEQYF. The V call is TRBV7-9, the J call TRBJ2-7; no clear D. Trimming left V 5 bases short and J 2 bases short, with 13 bases between. This CDR3 spans 14 amino acids. Germline V gene sequence: CDR1 SEHNR, CDR2 FQNEAQ (reference sequence).